Listed below are T cell receptor beta chains from one sample, sequenced in a study of blood T cell repertoires in COVID-19. The table came from immunoSEQ multiplex PCR; TCRdb's copy has only in-frame clones and leaves some out. The repertoire consists of fewer than 250,000 clones, with approximately 90% occurring once and the leading ten covering 2% to 3%. The sample consisted of peripheral blood. The receptors come from a young man with COVID-19, enrolled during active disease. CDR3s include the opening cysteine and the closing phenylalanine or tryptophan. D genes are given only for firm matches. Clone size is given for some rows only: seen once, a few or many times, or a class if the clone is expanded.

TRBV2	TRBJ1-6	TRBD1	.	TGTGCCAGCCAGACAGGGAACGGAGATTCACCCCTCCACTTT	CASQTGNGDSPLHF
TRBV18	TRBJ2-7	TRBD1	.	TGTGCCAGCTCACCAGGACAGGGGGGACACGAGCAGTACTTC	CASSPGQGGHEQYF
TRBV19	TRBJ1-3	.	.	TGTGCCAGCGCAGGTTCTGGAAACACCATATATTTT	CASAGSGNTIYF
TRBV18	TRBJ1-2	.	once	TGTGCCAGCTCACCCTCGGGTGGCTACACCTTC	CASSPSGGYTF
TRBV2	TRBJ1-2	.	.	TGTGCCAGCGGCCAGGGCTATGGCTACACCTTC	CASGQGYGYTF
TRBV29-1	TRBJ1-2	TRBD1	.	TGCAGCGCCTCCCTGACAGGGGGTCGTGGCTACACCTTC	CSASLTGGRGYTF
TRBV7-2	TRBJ2-1	TRBD2	.	TGTGCCAGCAGCTCCGCGGGAGCAGGTTACAATGAGCAGTTCTTC	CASSSAGAGYNEQFF
TRBV27	TRBJ1-1	TRBD1	.	TGTGCCAGCAGGGACAGGGGGCCAGCGAACACTGAAGCTTTCTTT	CASRDRGPANTEAFF
TRBV7-2	TRBJ1-5	.	.	TGTGCCAGCAGCTTTAACAGGGACCAGCCCCAGCATTTT	CASSFNRDQPQHF
TRBV6-5	TRBJ2-6	TRBD2	.	TGTGCCAGCCGGGCGGGGGGCTCTGGGGCCAACGTCCTGACTTTC	CASRAGGSGANVLTF
TRBV27	TRBJ1-2	.	.	TGTGCCAGCAGTTCGGGACTTCACACCAACTATGGCTACACCTTC	CASSSGLHTNYGYTF
TRBV5-1	TRBJ2-1	TRBD2	.	TGCGCCAGCAGCCCCGGGACTAGCGGGAGACGTAATGAGCAGTTCTTC	CASSPGTSGRRNEQFF
TRBV30	TRBJ2-6	.	.	TGTGCCTGGCTCCGGGACAAGCTAACTGGGGCCAACGTCCTGACTTTC	CAWLRDKLTGANVLTF
TRBV27	TRBJ1-2	TRBD1	.	TGTGCCAGCAGCGACACAGGGGGCGCTTGGTATGGCTACACCTTC	CASSDTGGAWYGYTF
TRBV7-2	TRBJ2-3	.	.	TGTGCCAGCAGCTTAGTTGCGGGCTTTAGCACAGATACGCAGTATTTT	CASSLVAGFSTDTQYF
TRBV6-5	TRBJ2-7	.	.	TGTGCCAGCAGGACAACAGGGAGCGACGAGCAGTACTTC	CASRTTGSDEQYF
TRBV19	TRBJ2-1	.	once	TGTGCCAGTACCAGGCAGGGGCGTAACTCCTACAATGAGCAGTTCTTC	CASTRQGRNSYNEQFF
TRBV5-6	TRBJ2-1	.	.	TGTGCCAGCAGTGGACAGTTATACAATGAGCAGTTCTTC	CASSGQLYNEQFF
TRBV2	TRBJ2-7	TRBD1	.	TGTGCCAGCAGTGAACAACAGGGGTTTAACGAGCAGTACTTC	CASSEQQGFNEQYF
TRBV19	TRBJ1-3	TRBD1	.	TGTGCCAGTAGTCCACGGACAGGTCTCTCTGGAAACACCATATATTTT	CASSPRTGLSGNTIYF
TRBV2	TRBJ2-7	TRBD2	.	TGTGCCAGCAGCGAGACTAGCGGGGGGTCCTACGAGCAGTACTTC	CASSETSGGSYEQYF
TRBV5-1	TRBJ2-1	.	.	TGCGCCAACATAGAAGCGACTCATACAAAAAGCTCCTACAATGAGCAGTTCTTC	CANIEATHTKSSYNEQFF
TRBV18	TRBJ1-5	TRBD1	.	TGTGCCAGCTCACAGGGACAGAGCAATCAGCCCCAGCATTTT	CASSQGQSNQPQHF
TRBV19	TRBJ2-5	TRBD2	few	TGTGCCAGTACCGACCGACTAGCGGGAGAAGAGACCCAGTACTTC	CASTDRLAGEETQYF
TRBV13	TRBJ1-1	TRBD1	.	TGTGCCAGCAGCCCCAGGACAGGGGGAATCGCTGAAGCTTTCTTT	CASSPRTGGIAEAFF
TRBV5-6	TRBJ1-3	.	.	TGTGCCAGCAGCTTTCGGATACTGGGACAACGGGGAAACACCATATATTTT	CASSFRILGQRGNTIYF
TRBV19	TRBJ1-1	TRBD1	.	TGTGCCAGTAGTGACACCCAAAGGGGGCAGACGGCTGAAGCTTTCTTT	CASSDTQRGQTAEAFF
TRBV11-2	TRBJ2-7	TRBD1	once	TGTGCCAGCAGCAGGGACAGTTACGAGCAGTACTTC	CASSRDSYEQYF
TRBV28	TRBJ1-2	.	.	TGTGCCTTAGGACAGAACTATGGCTACACCTTC	CALGQNYGYTF
TRBV6-5	TRBJ2-7	TRBD2	.	TGTGCCAGCAGTTTGGCTAGCGGAGAGTACGAGCAGTACTTC	CASSLASGEYEQYF
TRBV2	TRBJ2-1	TRBD2	.	TGTGCCAGCATAGGACTAGCGGGGGACAATGAGCAGTTCTTC	CASIGLAGDNEQFF
TRBV4-2	TRBJ2-7	.	once	TGTGCCAGCAGCCAAGATGAAAGTAGCGGCTACGAGCAGTACTTC	CASSQDESSGYEQYF
TRBV19	TRBJ2-3	TRBD1	.	TGTGCCAGCCGCAACCCAGGACAGGGGTGGTTTAGTAGCACAGATACGCAGTATTTT	CASRNPGQGWFSSTDTQYF
TRBV4-3	TRBJ2-1	.	few	TGCGCCAGCAGCCAAGAACGGGGAGGCTCCTACAATGAGCAGTTCTTC	CASSQERGGSYNEQFF
TRBV28	TRBJ1-2	.	.	TGTGCCACTCACCGGTGGGGCAGGTCCCATGGCTACACCTTC	CATHRWGRSHGYTF
TRBV6-2/TRBV6-3	TRBJ2-1	.	.	TGTGCCAGCAGTCCCGGGACATCCTCCTACAATGAGCAGTTCTTC	CASSPGTSSYNEQFF
TRBV7-9	TRBJ2-1	TRBD1	.	TGTGCCAGCAGCCCTAGAGGGACAGGGGCCTACAATGAGCAGTTCTTC	CASSPRGTGAYNEQFF
TRBV6-5	TRBJ2-7	TRBD1	.	TGTGCCAGCAGTTACTCGAGGGGGCCGGAGTACGAGCAGTACTTC	CASSYSRGPEYEQYF